The sequence of this TCR beta chain was determined in a study of OX40 agonist ivuxolimab in advanced cancers. Looking at the study overall: The costimulatory receptor OX40 (CD134) was targeted by ivuxolimab, a fully human IgG2 agonistic monoclonal antibody. Intravenous ivuxolimab was administered to patients every 2 weeks at six dose levels: 0.01, 0.1, 0.3, 1.5, 3 and 10 mg/kg. Of the roughly 51 patients in dose escalation, about 19 had hepatocellular carcinoma, about 15 had melanoma, 9 had renal cell carcinoma and 9 had head and neck cancer. The dose-escalation cohort was 82.7% male with a mean age of 60 years, ranging from about 20 to 80. Patients were allowed to have had prior anti-PD-1, anti-PD-L1 or anti-CTLA-4 therapy, and around 40% of the dose-escalation patients had previously received checkpoint inhibitors. Partial responses occurred in three dose-escalation patients: two with cutaneous melanoma and one with hepatocellular carcinoma. The purpose of peripheral TCRbeta sequencing was to test whether ivuxolimab changed TCR sequence diversity and led to clonal T-cell expansion. The monotherapy dose-escalation portion (N of about 47 patients) of the phase I ivuxolimab trial is reported in the paper.

Study-wide findings and limitations: Antigen specificity was not determined for the clonally expanded peripheral T cells. Low levels of normalized T-cell clonal expansion were also seen in some patients who did not respond. After ivuxolimab, CD8+ T cells had more expanded clones than CD4+ T cells on average. At doses of 0.1 to 3.0 mg/kg, clonal expansion of both CD4+ and CD8+ T cells in blood was seen between baseline and week 6. Partial responders in the 0.1-3.0 mg/kg groups had among the lowest normalized peripheral clonal expansion, especially among CD8+ T cells.

Patients with autoimmune disease history or receiving systemic immunosuppression were excluded from the trial. Peripheral blood for TCR sequencing was collected from all dose cohorts at baseline, on cycle 4 day 1, and on cycle 7 day 1. The samples were taken from a phase I, first-in-human, multicenter, open-label dose-escalation trial of ivuxolimab. Adults with locally advanced or metastatic head and neck squamous cell, hepatocellular, melanoma or renal cell carcinoma were enrolled in the trial. Before TCR sequencing, CD4+ T cells and CD8+ T cells from peripheral blood were sorted into separate populations. Germline trimming amounts to 4 bases on V and 7 bases on J, with 9 as the count of junction bases outside the gene matches. Inclusive of the bounding cysteine and phenylalanine, the CDR3 is 16 residues long. The read is trimmed to its CDR3 DNA, 48 bases read in frame from base 1. Via the germline V gene (reference sequence), CDR1 is MNHEY and CDR2 SMNVEV.

Genomic DNA was extracted from sorted cells for sequencing of the TCRbeta CDR3 region. The immunoSEQ Assay was used to sequence the TCRbeta CDR3 regions. This immuneACCESS table, as held by TCRdb, lists in-frame sequences with V and J called but not all clones. Of the missing ones, under half trace to an unresolved V gene in checked studies; the others have no known cause. The sample table lists roughly 80,000 clones, approximately 83% of them with a count of one. Less than 2.5% of the sample rests with the top ten. On this clone: Its antigen target is currently unknown. Qualities for individual bases were not recorded, and no much larger clone is one base off.

This receptor chain uses TRBV27 and TRBJ2-2, and 10 junction bases match TRBD1. This specimen was CD4+ or CD8+ T cells sorted from blood, taken in a trial of the OX40 agonist ivuxolimab. The clonotype comes from an adult with an advanced solid tumor such as melanoma, head and neck, liver or kidney cancer. The sequenced DNA: TGTGCCAGCAGTTCAGGGACAGGGGCCCCAAGCGGGGAGCTGTTTTTT. Its protein product is CASSSGTGAPSGELFF.